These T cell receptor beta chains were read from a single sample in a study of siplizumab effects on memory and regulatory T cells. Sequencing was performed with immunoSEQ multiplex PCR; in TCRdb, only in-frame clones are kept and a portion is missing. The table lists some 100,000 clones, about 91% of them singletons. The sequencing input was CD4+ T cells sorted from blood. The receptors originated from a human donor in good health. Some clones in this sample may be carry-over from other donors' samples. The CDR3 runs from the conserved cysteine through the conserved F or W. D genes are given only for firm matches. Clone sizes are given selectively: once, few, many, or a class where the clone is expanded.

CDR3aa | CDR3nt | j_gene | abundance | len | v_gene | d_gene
CASSPRGLAAPYEQYF | TGTGCCAGCAGCCCGCGAGGACTAGCGGCCCCCTACGAGCAGTACTTC | TRBJ2-7 | . | 16 | TRBV5-6 | TRBD2
CASSYSDRGRFGEQYF | TGTGCCAGCAGTTACTCGGACAGGGGGCGGTTCGGCGAGCAGTACTTC | TRBJ2-7 | . | 16 | TRBV6-6 | TRBD1
CASSIRQGGETQYF | TGTGCCAGCAGCATACGACAGGGTGGAGAGACCCAGTACTTC | TRBJ2-5 | . | 14 | TRBV9 | TRBD1
CASSLDTQLYGYTF | TGTGCCAGCAGCTTAGATACACAGCTCTATGGCTACACCTTC | TRBJ1-2 | . | 14 | TRBV11-2 | .
CASSPRGLAGNEQYF | TGTGCCAGCAGCCCCCGGGGACTAGCGGGGAACGAGCAGTACTTC | TRBJ2-7 | once | 15 | TRBV7-2 | TRBD2
CASSPRVSGNEKLFF | TGTGCCAGCTCACCGCGGGTCAGCGGCAATGAAAAACTGTTTTTT | TRBJ1-4 | . | 15 | TRBV18 | .
CSVQGHQNTGELFF | TGCAGCGTCCAGGGACACCAGAACACCGGGGAGCTGTTTTTT | TRBJ2-2 | . | 14 | TRBV29-1 | .
CASSRPGLAGAGEQFF | TGTGCCAGCTCTAGGCCGGGACTAGCGGGAGCAGGTGAGCAGTTCTTC | TRBJ2-1 | . | 16 | TRBV18 | TRBD2
CASSSRYFGELFF | TGTGCCAGCAGTTCCCGGTATTTCGGGGAGCTGTTTTTT | TRBJ2-2 | once | 13 | TRBV6-5 | .
CASSLSSGANVLTF | TGTGCCAGCAGTTTATCCTCTGGGGCCAACGTCCTGACTTTC | TRBJ2-6 | . | 14 | TRBV27 | .